Below, one TCR beta chain is given with its context. As yet, its antigen is unknown. The data were taken from a study of tumor and adjacent non-tumor tissue in lung cancer. On the study more broadly: The patients, 10 to 11 men and 4 or 5 women, were roughly 30 to 76 with stage I to III disease.

A modified ARM-PCR protocol with three rounds of nested PCR amplified TCRbeta. MiXCR, applied by TCRdb to the multiplex PCR reads, yields one record per CDR3 protein. Among 68,000 or so distinct CDR3 sequences listed, 60% were seen once. Study-wide points: Compared with tumor, normal lung showed significantly lower TCR diversity. Tumor TCR diversity, when higher, was linked to shorter survival. Normal lung showed higher cumulative top 100 clone frequency than tumor.

The CDR3 is 17 residues long. Germline values: CDR1 MDHEN, CDR2 SYDVKM. The germline V and J ends were trimmed by 5 bases and 11 bases, with 25 bases remaining between them. RNA was extracted from bulk tissue without any cell sorting. Sequencing was done on a sample of lung tumor tissue. The clonotype originates from a middle-aged man with non-small cell lung cancer. The chain employs TRBV28 and TRBJ1-6; tentative D call: TRBD1 (5 bases). CDR3 in DNA: TGTGCCAGCAGTCCCGGGACCTTCGAGAACTATACTCCACCCCTCCACTTT. The encoded protein is CASSPGTFENYTPPLHF. Combining the CDR3 with reference TRBV28 and TRBJ1-6 gives the whole variable domain DVKVTQSSRYLVKRTGEKVFLECVQDMDHENMFWYRQDPGLGLRLIYFSYDVKMKEKGDIPEGYSVSREKKERFSLILESASTNQTSMYLCASSPGTFENYTPPLHFGNGTRLTVT.